The entry below describes one T cell receptor (beta chain). Trimming removed 4 bases from V and 5 bases from J; junction bases left unmatched: 4. This CDR3 spans 14 amino acids. Germline lookup yields CDR1 KGHSH and CDR2 LQKENI. Seattle cases were enrolled at active infection and followed longitudinally. Per the authors' pipeline: Estimation of nucleated cell counts relied on the amplification of reference gene primers. TCRdb's copy holds only in-frame clones and misses some; the assay was immunoSEQ multiplex PCR. That table is the source of V, J and clone size, and D and trimming were worked out from the DNA. The data hold more than 300,000 clones, with approximately 87% observed a single time. This entry is derived from a study of blood T cell repertoires in COVID-19.

Sequencing used peripheral blood. The V call is TRBV18, the J call TRBJ2-7, with 11 bases fitting TRBD2. The sequence was collected from a woman aged 50 to 60 with COVID-19, enrolled during active disease. The CDR3 DNA reads as TGTGCCAGCTCACGACTAGCGGGGTCCAACGAGCAGTACTTC. Residues: CASSRLAGSNEQYF.